These 4 T cell receptor beta chains were sequenced from one sample in a study of cytomegalovirus exposure and HLA in healthy donors (TCRdb year 2017). Library generation was performed with the immunoSEQ multiplex PCR assay. TCRdb provides this immuneACCESS table in a form limited to in-frame rearrangements. Some clones are lacking; in checked studies, under half of them reflect an unresolved V gene, and why the rest are absent is not known. Within this sample are around 190,000 clones, with about 89% of them counted one time only. Around 7.2% of the sample comes from the top ten. The sequenced material came from PBMCs. The receptor set was obtained from a man in his thirties or forties in good health and CMV-seropositive.

The chain is built from TRBV5-8 and TRBJ2-3; 7 bases line up with TRBD1. CDR1 is SGHTS and CDR2 is YDEGEE in the germline V gene. The CDR3 extends over 14 amino acids. After removal of 2 bases from V and 4 bases from J, the junction contained 4 bases not matched to a gene. The CDR3 sequence is CASSFGQGADTQYF. CDR3 DNA sequence: TGTGCCAGCAGCTTCGGGCAGGGGGCAGATACGCAGTATTTT.

The V gene is TRBV5-1, the J gene TRBJ2-6, with D unclear. This CDR3 comprises 18 residues. CDR1 is SGHRS and CDR2 is YFSETQ in the germline V gene. Trimming left V 4 bases short and J 0 bases short, with 17 bases between. CDR3 sequence reads: CASSPILGSGSGANVLTF. CDR3 bases: TGCGCCAGCAGCCCCATCCTCGGCTCTGGCTCTGGGGCCAACGTCCTGACTTTC.

This chain connects TRBV7-9 to TRBJ1-2; D remains unclear. Per germline, CDR1 SEHNR and CDR2 FQNEAQ (reference sequence). This CDR3 spans 14 amino acids. V lost 1 base and J 8 bases, leaving 14 bases between the germline ends. The CDR3 reads CASSLDGGWSGYTF. The CDR3 DNA follows: TGTGCCAGCAGCTTAGACGGCGGGTGGTCAGGCTACACCTTC.

The count of this clone is one. This rearrangement joins TRBV9 to TRBJ2-1; the match to TRBD2 covers 11 bases. Unmatched junction bases numbered 9, after V lost 0 bases and J lost 1 base. The CDR3 totals 19 residues. Germline V CDR1 and CDR2: SGDLS, YYNGEE. The CDR3 spells CASSVEGTSGSFSYNEQFF. As DNA, the CDR3 is TGTGCCAGCAGCGTAGAGGGGACTAGCGGATCCTTTTCCTACAATGAGCAGTTCTTC.